The TCR beta chain described here comes from a study of T-cell reconstitution after alpha-beta-depleted transplantation in children. Study results and caveats: The study reportedly traced alpha-beta T cells about two months after transplant to several hundred expanded graft clones.

About this clonotype itself: The antigen is undetermined.

The library targeted TCRbeta and was prepared with unique molecular identifiers. MiXCR, run by TCRdb on the PCR reads, gives a single entry per CDR3 protein. The repertoire holds 250,000 to 350,000 distinct CDR3 sequences, with about a quarter as singletons. Germline CDR1 reads SGHTA; CDR2 reads FQGTGA. V lost 2 bases and J 2 bases, leaving 9 bases between the germline ends. This CDR3 is 14 amino acids long. The chain uses TRBV7-3 and TRBJ2-5; D not resolved. The sequence was collected from a male patient aged 5 to 17 who had a stem cell transplant for acute lymphoblastic leukemia, so the T cells may come from the graft donor. This specimen consisted of PBMCs, mostly from graft donor cells, obtained 180 days after TCRalphabeta/CD19-depleted stem cell transplant. CDR3 protein: CASSLSDDQETQYF. CDR3 nucleotide sequence: TGTGCCAGCAGCTTATCGGACGATCAAGAGACCCAGTACTTC.